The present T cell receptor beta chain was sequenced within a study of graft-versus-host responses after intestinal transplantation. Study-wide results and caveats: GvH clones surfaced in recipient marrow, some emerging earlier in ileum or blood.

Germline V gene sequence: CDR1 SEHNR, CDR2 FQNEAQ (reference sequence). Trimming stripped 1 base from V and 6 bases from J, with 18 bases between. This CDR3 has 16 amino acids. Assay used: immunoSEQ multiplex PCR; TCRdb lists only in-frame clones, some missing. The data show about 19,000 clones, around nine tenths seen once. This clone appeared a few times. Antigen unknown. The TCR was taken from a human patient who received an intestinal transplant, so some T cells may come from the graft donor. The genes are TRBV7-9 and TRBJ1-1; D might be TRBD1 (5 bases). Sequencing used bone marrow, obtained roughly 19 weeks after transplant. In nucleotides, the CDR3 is TGTGCCAGCAGCTTAGATGTGGGCCCTATGGGGGCTGAAGCTTTCTTT. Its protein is CASSLDVGPMGAEAFF.